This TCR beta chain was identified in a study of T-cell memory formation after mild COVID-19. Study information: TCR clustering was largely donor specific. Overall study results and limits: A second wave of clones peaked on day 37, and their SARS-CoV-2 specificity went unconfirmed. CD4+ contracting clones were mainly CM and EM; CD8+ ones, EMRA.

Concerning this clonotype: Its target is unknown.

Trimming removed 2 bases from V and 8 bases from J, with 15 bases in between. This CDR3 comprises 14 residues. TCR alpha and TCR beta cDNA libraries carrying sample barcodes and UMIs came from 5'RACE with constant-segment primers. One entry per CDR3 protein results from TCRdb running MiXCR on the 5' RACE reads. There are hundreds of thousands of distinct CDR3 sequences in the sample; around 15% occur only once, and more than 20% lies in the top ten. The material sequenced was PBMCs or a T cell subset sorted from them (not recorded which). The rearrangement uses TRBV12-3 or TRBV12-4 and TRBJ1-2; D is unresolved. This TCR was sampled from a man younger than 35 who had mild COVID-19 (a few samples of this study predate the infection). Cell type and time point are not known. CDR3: CASSLRAPSSGYTF. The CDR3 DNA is TGTGCCAGCAGTTTAAGGGCCCCCAGTTCGGGCTACACCTTC.